This T cell receptor (beta chain) was found in a study of blood T cell repertoires in COVID-19. Study details: T cells, B-cell-depleted T cells, or PBMCs supplied cDNA or gDNA.

Germline V CDR1 and CDR2: SGHVS, FQNEAQ. This CDR3 region has 15 residues. J gave up 2 bases and V 5 bases, and 8 bases lay outside the gene matches. The method was immunoSEQ multiplex PCR; TCRdb's version includes in-frame clones alone and lacks a portion of them. The table shows 120,000 or so clones, with around 86% occurring only once. V usage is TRBV7-8 and J usage is TRBJ2-7, with 8 bases identical to TRBD1. This receptor was identified in a man older than 75 with active or convalescent COVID-19. Material for sequencing was peripheral blood. The CDR3 nucleotides are TGTGCCAGCAGCCCTAGGACAGGGTTCCCCTACGAGCAGTACTTC. Protein: CASSPRTGFPYEQYF.